These 17 T cell receptor beta chains share one sample of origin, sequenced in a study of T cell repertoires in ileal Crohn's disease. The time point here: neoterminal ileum biopsy at postoperative endoscopy, about 6 months after surgery. Profiling relied on immunoSEQ multiplex PCR, and the TCRdb table lists in-frame clones only, not all of them. Of almost 15,000 clones listed, around 80% are singletons. The sample taken for sequencing was ileal tissue. The source is an adult with Crohn's disease.

This clone appeared a few times. The J gene is TRBJ1-5, the V gene TRBV30, with D perhaps matching TRBD1 (5 bases). CDR1 is GTSNPN and CDR2 is SVGIG in the germline V gene (reference sequence). V lost 2 bases and J lost 4, with 9 bases in between. This CDR3 region has 13 residues. CDR3 DNA: TGTGCCTGGAGTCCAGGGAGGAATCAGCCCCAGCATTTT. Protein sequence: CAWSPGRNQPQHF. The entire variable domain, with the rest obtained from reference TRBV30 and TRBJ1-5, is as follows: SQTIHQWPATLVQPVGSPLSLECTVEGTSNPNLYWYRQAAGRGLQLLFYSVGIGQISSEVPQNLSASRPQDRQFILSSKKLLLSDSGFYLCAWSPGRNQPQHFGDGTRLSIL.

V gene TRBV4-3 combines with J gene TRBJ2-5, with unresolved D. V lost 1 base and J lost 2, with 14 bases in between. Germline loops: CDR1 LGHNA, CDR2 YSLEER. The CDR3 is 16 amino acids. The CDR3: CASSQGGVGPQETQYF. CDR3 sequence (DNA): TGCGCCAGCAGCCAAGGGGGTGTAGGACCACAAGAGACCCAGTACTTC.

The V gene is TRBV2, the J gene TRBJ1-4, with D maybe TRBD1 (6 bases). V lost 3 bases to trimming and J lost 5 bases, with 13 bases between them. Germline V gene lookup returns CDR1 SNHLY and CDR2 FYNNEI. This CDR3 is built from 15 residues. The CDR3 spells CASSDPGAQNEKLFF. CDR3 DNA: TGTGCCAGCAGTGACCCAGGGGCCCAAAATGAAAAACTGTTTTTT.

This chain's CDR3 is CASKTSWTSPYEQYF. As DNA, the CDR3 is TGTGCCAGCAAAACCTCCTGGACCTCCCCCTACGAGCAGTACTTC. The chain combines TRBV5-6 with TRBJ2-7; D unclear. This CDR3 has 15 amino acids. CDR1 and CDR2 (germline): SGHDT, YYEEEE. The V and J ends lost 6 bases and 2 bases respectively, with 18 bases between them.

The chain is built from TRBV7-2 and TRBJ1-5, with D unresolved. Germline V gene sequence: CDR1 SGHTA, CDR2 FQGNSA. V dropped 1 base and J dropped 4 bases, with 8 bases sitting between them. There are 14 residues in the CDR3. For the CDR3, the DNA is TGTGCCAGCAGCTTAGGTACCCTAAATCAGCCCCAGCATTTT. Protein: CASSLGTLNQPQHF.

J is TRBJ1-1 and V is TRBV18, with a tentative D call TRBD1 (6 bases). The germline CDR1 and CDR2 sequences are KGHSH and LQKENI. V was cut by 4 bases and J by 0 bases, with 21 bases left in between. This CDR3 spans 18 amino acids. The CDR3 reads CASSLLGTTTFMNTEAFF. The DNA of the CDR3 is TGTGCCAGCTCACTCCTCGGGACAACCACTTTCATGAACACTGAAGCTTTCTTT.

V and J are TRBV10-3 and TRBJ2-1, with D perhaps given as TRBD1 or TRBD2 (5 bases each). Germline lookup yields CDR1 ENHRY and CDR2 SYGVKD. CDR3 length: 14 residues. Between the trimmed V and J ends, which lost 3 bases and 7 bases, there was a span of 13 bases. CDR3 loop: CAISDRGVLNEQFF. The CDR3 bases are TGTGCCATCAGTGATCGAGGGGTATTGAATGAGCAGTTCTTC.

By sample share, this clone is large. This specimen includes other DNA sequences encoding the same CDR3. This chain uses TRBV30 with TRBJ1-2, with a weak D call TRBD1 (5 bases). CDR1 and CDR2 (germline): GTSNPN, SVGIG (reference sequence). The CDR3 sequence is 15 residues long. V lost 3 bases and J 7 bases, leaving 21 bases between the germline ends. CDR3 bases: TGTGCCTGGAGCGCAGGGCGGGAGGGTGCAAGTGGCTACACCTTC. Its protein is CAWSAGREGASGYTF.

The chain employs TRBV2 and TRBJ1-2; D gene ambiguous. CDR1 and CDR2 from the germline V gene are SNHLY and FYNNEI. Trimming cost V 7 bases and J 4 bases, with 13 bases left between them. This CDR3 contains 13 residues. Written as DNA, the CDR3 is TGTGCCAGCAAGGGCAGAGTATTCTATGGCTACACCTTC. Protein product: CASKGRVFYGYTF.

This clone has a handful of counts. The V call is TRBV10-3, the J call TRBJ2-7; 7 bases map to TRBD2. This CDR3 contains 14 residues. V lost 5 bases and J lost 7; bases outside the gene matches: 11. Germline assignment: CDR1 ENHRY and CDR2 SYGVKD. In nucleotides, the CDR3 is TGTGCCATCAGTTCTAGCGGCGGGCCAGGGGAGCAGTACTTC. It yields the protein CAISSSGGPGEQYF.

The CDR3 reads CASRGDRRGNQPQHF. CDR3 sequence (DNA): TGCGCCAGCAGAGGGGACAGGAGGGGCAATCAGCCCCAGCATTTT. V usage is TRBV23-1 and J usage is TRBJ1-5, with 8 bases aligning to TRBD1. TRBV23-1 is recorded as an ORF, its role being uncertain. The CDR3 consists of 15 residues. The V segment lost 6 bases and the J segment 2 bases; nucleotides outside the gene matches: 6.

The chain is built from TRBV6-4 and TRBJ1-1; 9 nucleotides agree with TRBD1. The germline V gene has CDR1 MRHNA and CDR2 SNTAGT. With 2 bases clipped from V and 2 bases from J, the junction kept 9 bases outside the gene matches. The CDR3 is 17 residues long. The CDR3 loop reads CASSDPGTGTPNTEAFF. CDR3 DNA sequence: TGTGCCAGCAGTGACCCAGGGACAGGGACCCCTAACACTGAAGCTTTCTTT.

The CDR3 DNA is TGTGCCAGCAGTTTATCCCGACAGGCTCAAGAGACCCAGTACTTC. Protein: CASSLSRQAQETQYF. The gene calls are TRBV27 and TRBJ2-5, with D maybe TRBD1 (6 bases). Germline-derived CDR1 and CDR2 are MNHEY and SMNVEV (reference sequence). The CDR3 loop spans 15 amino acids. The ends were cut back, 0 bases at V and 2 bases at J, with 10 bases in the middle.

This chain connects TRBV2 to TRBJ1-5; no clear D gene. Germline V gives CDR1 SNHLY, CDR2 FYNNEI. The CDR3 sequence is 14 residues long. Trimming took 6 bases from V and 11 from J, leaving 20 bases between them. This CDR3 reads CASSPEPPILAQHF. In DNA form, the CDR3 reads TGTGCCAGCAGCCCCGAGCCCCCTATACTAGCCCAGCATTTT. Full variable domain (remainder filled in from reference TRBV2 and TRBJ1-5): EPEVTQTPSHQVTQMGQEVILRCVPISNHLYFYWYRQILGQKVEFLVSFYNNEISEKSEIFDDQFSVERPDGSNFTLKIRSTKLEDSAMYFCASSPEPPILAQHFGDGTRLSIL.

This clone has only a few counts. The CDR3 bases are TGCGCCAGCAGCATATCCGGGACACACAACACTGAAGCTTTCTTT. Encoded protein: CASSISGTHNTEAFF. The chain employs TRBV5-1 and TRBJ1-1, with D tentatively TRBD1 (6 bases). The CDR3 is 15 amino acids. The V end lost 4 bases, the J end lost 2 bases, and 15 bases lay between the germline ends. Germline CDR1 reads SGHRS; CDR2 reads YFSETQ.

The chain has TRBV18 and TRBJ1-3, with 7 bases that match TRBD1. CDR3 length: 16 residues. CDR1 is KGHSH, CDR2 LQKENI, per germline. The J segment lost 0 bases and the V segment lost 1 base, leaving 3 bases of the junction unmatched. CDR3 residues: CASSPLDRFSGNTIYF. The CDR3 coding sequence is TGTGCCAGCTCACCACTGGACAGGTTCTCTGGAAACACCATATATTTT.

This clone has more than one count but fewer than ten. The chain recombines TRBV5-1 with TRBJ2-7, with D maybe TRBD1 (6 bases). The CDR3 consists of 12 residues. V lost 3 bases and J lost 3, with 7 bases in between. Germline V gene sequence: CDR1 SGHRS, CDR2 YFSETQ. CDR3 sequence (DNA): TGCGCCAGCAGCTCGGGACACTACGAGCAGTACTTC. It yields the protein CASSSGHYEQYF.